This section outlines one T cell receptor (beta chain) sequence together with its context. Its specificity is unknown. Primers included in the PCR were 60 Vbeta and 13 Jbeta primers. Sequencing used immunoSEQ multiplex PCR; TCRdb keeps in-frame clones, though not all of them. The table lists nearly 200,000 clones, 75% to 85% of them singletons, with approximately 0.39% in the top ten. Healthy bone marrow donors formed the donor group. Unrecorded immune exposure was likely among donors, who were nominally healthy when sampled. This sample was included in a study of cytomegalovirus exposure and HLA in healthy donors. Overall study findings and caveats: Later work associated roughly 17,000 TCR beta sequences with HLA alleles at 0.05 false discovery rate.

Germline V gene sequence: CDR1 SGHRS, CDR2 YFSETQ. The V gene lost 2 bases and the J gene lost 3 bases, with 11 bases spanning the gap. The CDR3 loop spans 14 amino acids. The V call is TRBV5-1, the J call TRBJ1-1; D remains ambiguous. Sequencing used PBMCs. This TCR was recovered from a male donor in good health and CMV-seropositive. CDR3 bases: TGCGCCAGCAGCTTCCTACTCGTGGACACTGAAGCTTTCTTT. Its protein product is CASSFLLVDTEAFF.